Below, 6 T cell receptor beta chains from the same sample are listed, as sequenced in a study of T cells in tumors after PD-1 blockade. Libraries were prepared by immunoSEQ multiplex PCR; TCRdb keeps only in-frame clonotypes and omits some of them. The data contain around 50,000 clones, roughly 84% of them singletons. The source was PBMCs, collected before anti-PD-1 therapy. Receptors were obtained from a human donor with advanced basal cell or squamous cell carcinoma (not recorded which).

This sequence joins TRBV15 and TRBJ2-3; tentatively, D is TRBD1 (5 bases). V was cut by 0 bases and J by 2 bases, with 9 bases left in between. From germline, CDR1 is LNHNV and CDR2 YYDKDF (reference sequence). This CDR3 spans 15 amino acids. The CDR3 protein is CATSRDQGATDTQYF. In DNA, the CDR3 is TGTGCCACCAGCAGAGATCAGGGTGCCACAGATACGCAGTATTTT.

The chain joins TRBV6-6 to TRBJ2-1; the D gene is possibly TRBD1 (5 bases). Trimming pared 0 bases from V and 9 bases from J, leaving 6 bases between. This CDR3 is built from 12 residues. Germline lookup yields CDR1 MNHNY and CDR2 SVGAGI (reference sequence). The CDR3 DNA reads as TGTGCCAGCAGTTACTCGCAGGGTGAGCAGTTCTTC. Its protein is CASSYSQGEQFF.

This chain links TRBV5-4 with TRBJ1-2; perhaps TRBD1 as D (5 bases). Germline lookup yields CDR1 SGHNT and CDR2 YYREEE (reference sequence). V lost 1 base to trimming and J lost 8 bases, with 15 bases between them. The CDR3 is 14 residues long. CDR3 coding DNA: TGTGCCAGCAGCTTGCCCACAGGAACCGGGGGCTACACCTTC. It specifies CASSLPTGTGGYTF. The complete variable domain, with remaining parts taken from reference TRBV5-4 and TRBJ1-2, reads ETGVTQSPTHLIKTRGQQVTLRCSSQSGHNTVSWYQQALGQGPQFIFQYYREEENGRGNFPPRFSGLQFPNYSSELNVNALELDDSALYLCASSLPTGTGGYTFGSGTRLTVV.

The chain's CDR3 is CASSLRGTTYEQYF. CDR3 DNA sequence: TGTGCCAGCAGCTTGCGAGGGACAACCTACGAGCAGTACTTC. V and J are TRBV5-4 and TRBJ2-7; tentatively, D is TRBD1 (6 bases). The germline gives CDR1 SGHNT, CDR2 YYREEE (reference sequence). Trimming left V 1 base short and J 2 bases short, with 10 bases between. There are 14 residues in the CDR3.

The chain is built from TRBV25-1 and TRBJ2-3; the match to TRBD2 covers 11 bases. Germline V gene lookup returns CDR1 MGHDK and CDR2 SYGVNS. The CDR3 is 16 amino acids. V lost 3 bases to trimming and J lost 6 bases; unmatched junction nucleotides: 8. CDR3 region: CASSDTSGGLSDTQYF. CDR3 DNA: TGTGCCAGCAGTGACACTAGCGGGGGCTTATCGGATACGCAGTATTTT.

As to this clone: A read error may produce the germline difference seen at one junction end. This sample also contains other DNA sequences that code for the same CDR3. The rearrangement joins TRBV5-1 to TRBJ1-2; D is possibly TRBD1 (5 bases). The CDR3 sequence is 15 residues long. The V gene's germline CDR1 is SGHRS and CDR2 YFSETQ. CDR3 sequence reads: CASSLAGGPGEGYTF. As DNA, the CDR3 is TGCGCCAGCAGTTTGGCCGGGGGTCCCGGGGAGGGCTACACCTTC.